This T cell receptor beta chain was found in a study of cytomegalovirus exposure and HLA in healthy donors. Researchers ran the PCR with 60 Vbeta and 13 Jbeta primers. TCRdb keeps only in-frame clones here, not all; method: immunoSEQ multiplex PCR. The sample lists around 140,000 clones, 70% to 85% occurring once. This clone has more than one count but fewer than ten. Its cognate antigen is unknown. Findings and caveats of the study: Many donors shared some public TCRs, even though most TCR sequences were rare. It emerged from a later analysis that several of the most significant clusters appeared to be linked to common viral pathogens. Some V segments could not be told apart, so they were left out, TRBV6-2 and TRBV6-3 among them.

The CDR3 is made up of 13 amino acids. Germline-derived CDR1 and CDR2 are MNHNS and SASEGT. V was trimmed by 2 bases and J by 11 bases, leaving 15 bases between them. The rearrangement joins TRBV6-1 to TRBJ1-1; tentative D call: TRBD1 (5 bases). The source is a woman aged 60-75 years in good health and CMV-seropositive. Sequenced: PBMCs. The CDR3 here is CASSEIGAPSAFF. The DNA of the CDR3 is TGTGCCAGCAGTGAAATAGGGGCCCCGTCGGCTTTCTTT.